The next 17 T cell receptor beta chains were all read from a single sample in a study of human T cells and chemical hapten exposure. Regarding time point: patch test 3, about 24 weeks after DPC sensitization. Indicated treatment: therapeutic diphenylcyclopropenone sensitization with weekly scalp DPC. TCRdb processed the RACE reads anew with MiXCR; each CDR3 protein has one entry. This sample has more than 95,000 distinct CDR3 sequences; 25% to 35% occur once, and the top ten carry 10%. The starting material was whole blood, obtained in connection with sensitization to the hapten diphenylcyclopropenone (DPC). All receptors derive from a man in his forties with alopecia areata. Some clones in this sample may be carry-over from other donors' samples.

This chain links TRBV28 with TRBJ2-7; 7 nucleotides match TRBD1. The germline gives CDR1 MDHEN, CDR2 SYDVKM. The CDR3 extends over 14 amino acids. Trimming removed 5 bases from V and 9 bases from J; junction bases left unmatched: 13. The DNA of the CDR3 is TGTGCCAGCAGTCTTTCGCCGGGACAGTTATTGCAGTACTTC. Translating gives CASSLSPGQLLQYF.

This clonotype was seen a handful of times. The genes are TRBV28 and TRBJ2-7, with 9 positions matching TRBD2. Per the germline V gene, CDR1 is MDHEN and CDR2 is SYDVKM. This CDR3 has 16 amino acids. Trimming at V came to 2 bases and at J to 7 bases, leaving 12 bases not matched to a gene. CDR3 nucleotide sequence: TGTGCCAGCAGTTTACCCCCTCCAGCGGGAGGTTGGGAGCAGTACTTC. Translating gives CASSLPPPAGGWEQYF.

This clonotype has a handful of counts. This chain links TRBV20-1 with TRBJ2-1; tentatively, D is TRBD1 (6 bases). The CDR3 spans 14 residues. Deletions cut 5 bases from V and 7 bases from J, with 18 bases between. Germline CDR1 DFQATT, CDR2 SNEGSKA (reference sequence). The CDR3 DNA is TGCAGTGCTTTACTACCTGGGGGCACAAATGAGCAGTTCTTC. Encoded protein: CSALLPGGTNEQFF.

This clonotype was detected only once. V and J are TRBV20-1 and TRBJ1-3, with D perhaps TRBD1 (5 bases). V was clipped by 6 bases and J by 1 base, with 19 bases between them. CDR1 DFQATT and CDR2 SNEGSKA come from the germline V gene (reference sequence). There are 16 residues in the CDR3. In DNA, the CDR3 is TGCAGTGCCTACGATCCCGACAGCAGATCTGGAAACACCATATATTTT. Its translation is CSAYDPDSRSGNTIYF.

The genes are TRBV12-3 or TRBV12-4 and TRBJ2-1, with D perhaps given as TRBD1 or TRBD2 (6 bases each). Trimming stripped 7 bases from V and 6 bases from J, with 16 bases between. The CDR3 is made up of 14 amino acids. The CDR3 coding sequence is TGTGCCAGCACGGGGGCTGGAAGAAGCAATGAGCAGTTCTTC. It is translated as CASTGAGRSNEQFF.

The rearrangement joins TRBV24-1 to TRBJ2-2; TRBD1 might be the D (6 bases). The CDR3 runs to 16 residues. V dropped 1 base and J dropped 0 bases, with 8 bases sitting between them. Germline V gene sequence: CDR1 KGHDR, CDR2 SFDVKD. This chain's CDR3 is CATSDFKGANTGELFF. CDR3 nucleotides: TGTGCCACCAGTGATTTTAAGGGGGCGAACACCGGGGAGCTGTTTTTT.

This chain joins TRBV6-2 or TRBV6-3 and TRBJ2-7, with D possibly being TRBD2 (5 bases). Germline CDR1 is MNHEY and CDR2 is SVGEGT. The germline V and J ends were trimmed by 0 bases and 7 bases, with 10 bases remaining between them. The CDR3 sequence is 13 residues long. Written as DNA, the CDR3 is TGTGCCAGCAGTTACTCGCCAGGCGGGGAGCAGTACTTC. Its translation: CASSYSPGGEQYF.

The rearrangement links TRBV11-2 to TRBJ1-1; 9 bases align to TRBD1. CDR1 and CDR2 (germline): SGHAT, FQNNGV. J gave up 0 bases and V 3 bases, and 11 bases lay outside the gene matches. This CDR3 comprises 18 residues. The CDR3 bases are TGTGCCAGCAGCTTTAACAGGGGGCGAAACTTTATGAACACTGAAGCTTTCTTT. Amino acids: CASSFNRGRNFMNTEAFF.

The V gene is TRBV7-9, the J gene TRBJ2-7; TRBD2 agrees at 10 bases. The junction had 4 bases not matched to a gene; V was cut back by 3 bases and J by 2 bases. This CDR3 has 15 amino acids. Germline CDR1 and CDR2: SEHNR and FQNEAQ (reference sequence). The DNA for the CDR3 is TGTGCCAGCAGCTTCGGACTAGCGGAGACCTACGAGCAGTACTTC. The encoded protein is CASSFGLAETYEQYF.

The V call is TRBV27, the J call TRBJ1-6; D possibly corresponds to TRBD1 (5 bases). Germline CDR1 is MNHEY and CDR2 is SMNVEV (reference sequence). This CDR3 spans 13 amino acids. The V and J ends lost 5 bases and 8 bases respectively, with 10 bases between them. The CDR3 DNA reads TGTGCCAGCAGTCGTGGGGGGGATTCACCCCTCCACTTT. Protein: CASSRGGDSPLHF.

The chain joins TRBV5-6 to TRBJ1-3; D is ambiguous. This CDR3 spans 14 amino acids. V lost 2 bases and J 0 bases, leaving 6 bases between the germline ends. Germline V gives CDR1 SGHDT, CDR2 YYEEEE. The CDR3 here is CASSFTTSGNTIYF. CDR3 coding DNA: TGTGCCAGCAGCTTTACTACCTCTGGAAACACCATATATTTT.

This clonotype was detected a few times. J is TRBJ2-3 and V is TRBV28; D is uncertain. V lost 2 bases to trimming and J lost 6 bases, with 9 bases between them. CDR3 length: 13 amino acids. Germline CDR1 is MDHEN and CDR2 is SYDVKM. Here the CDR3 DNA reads TGTGCCAGCAGTTTAGAAGTTAGGGATACGCAGTATTTT. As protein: CASSLEVRDTQYF.

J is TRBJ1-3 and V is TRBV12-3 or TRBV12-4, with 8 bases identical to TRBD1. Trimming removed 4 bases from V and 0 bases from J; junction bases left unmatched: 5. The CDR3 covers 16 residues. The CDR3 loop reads CASSSRQGSSGNTIYF. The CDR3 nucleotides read TGTGCCAGCAGTTCTAGACAGGGGAGCTCTGGAAACACCATATATTTT.

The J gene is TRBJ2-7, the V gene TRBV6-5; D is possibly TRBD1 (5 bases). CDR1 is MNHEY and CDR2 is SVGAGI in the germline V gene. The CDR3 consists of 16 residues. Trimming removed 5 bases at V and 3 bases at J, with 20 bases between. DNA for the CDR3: TGTGCCAGCAGTGCCAGGGTCCCCCCCAGTTACTACGAGCAGTACTTC. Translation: CASSARVPPSYYEQYF.

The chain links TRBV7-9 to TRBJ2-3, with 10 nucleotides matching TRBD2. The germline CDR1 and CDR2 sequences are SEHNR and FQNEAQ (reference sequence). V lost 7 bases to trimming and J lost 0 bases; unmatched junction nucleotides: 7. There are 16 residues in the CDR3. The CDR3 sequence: CASTKGTSASTDTQYF. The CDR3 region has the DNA TGTGCCAGCACAAAGGGGACTAGCGCTAGCACAGATACGCAGTATTTT.

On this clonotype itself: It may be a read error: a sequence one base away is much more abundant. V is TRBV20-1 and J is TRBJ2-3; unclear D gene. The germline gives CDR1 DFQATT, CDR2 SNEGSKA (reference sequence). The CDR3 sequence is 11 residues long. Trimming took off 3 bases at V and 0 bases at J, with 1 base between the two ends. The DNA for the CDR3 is TGCAGTGCTAGGAGCACAGATACGCAGTATTTT. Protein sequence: CSARSTDTQYF.

Written as DNA, the CDR3 is TGTGCCAGCAGCCAAGTAGGAAATAGCAATCAGCCCCAGCATTTT. It translates to CASSQVGNSNQPQHF. The chain links TRBV4-2 to TRBJ1-5, with no clear D. The ends were cut back, 1 base at V and 0 bases at J, with 7 bases in the middle. The CDR3 runs to 15 residues. The germline V gene encodes CDR1 LGHNA and CDR2 YNFKEQ.